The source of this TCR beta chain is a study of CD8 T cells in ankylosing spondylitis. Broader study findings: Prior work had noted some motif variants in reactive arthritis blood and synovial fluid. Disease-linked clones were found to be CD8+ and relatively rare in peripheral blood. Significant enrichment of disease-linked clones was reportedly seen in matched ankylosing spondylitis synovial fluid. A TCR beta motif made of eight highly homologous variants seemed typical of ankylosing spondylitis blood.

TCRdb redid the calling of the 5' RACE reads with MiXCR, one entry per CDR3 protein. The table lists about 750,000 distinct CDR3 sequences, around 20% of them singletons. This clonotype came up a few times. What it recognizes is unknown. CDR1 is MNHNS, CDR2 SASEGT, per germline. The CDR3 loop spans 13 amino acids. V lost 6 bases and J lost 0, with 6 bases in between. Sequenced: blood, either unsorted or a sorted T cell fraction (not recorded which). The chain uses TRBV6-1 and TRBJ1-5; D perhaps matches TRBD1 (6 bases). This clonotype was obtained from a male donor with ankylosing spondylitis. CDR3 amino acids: CASRGGSNQPQHF. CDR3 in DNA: TGTGCCAGCAGAGGGGGTAGCAATCAGCCCCAGCATTTT.